A selection of T cell receptor beta chains follows, all from one sample in a study of cytomegalovirus exposure and HLA in healthy donors. The repertoire was sequenced with immunoSEQ multiplex PCR; TCRdb's copy has only in-frame clones and lacks some. Of 110,000 to 150,000 clones listed, around four fifths are singletons. Sequencing was carried out using PBMCs. Source of these receptors: a woman aged 40 to 50 in good health and CMV-seronegative. The CDR3 runs from the conserved cysteine through the conserved F or W. A D gene is named only where the DNA matches it firmly. The listing skips clone size in some rows; elsewhere it reads once, few, many or a size class.

cdr3_length d_call clone_size j_call v_call cdr3_nt cdr3_aa
17 - - TRBJ2-3 TRBV7-2 TGTGCCAGCAGCTTGTATTACGGAAGACCAGAGCGTAATACGCAGTATTTT CASSLYYGRPERNTQYF
15 - - TRBJ2-7 TRBV9 TGTGCCAGCAGCGTAGAAGGGACACCAGTCTACGAGCAGTACTTC CASSVEGTPVYEQYF
13 - - TRBJ1-2 TRBV6-5 TGTGCCAGCAGTTACGACAGGATCTATGGCTACACCTTC CASSYDRIYGYTF
16 TRBD2 - TRBJ2-5 TRBV7-9 TGTTCCAGCAGCTCACCCGCCGGGACTAGCCAAGAGACCCAGTACTTC CSSSSPAGTSQETQYF
17 TRBD2 - TRBJ2-2 TRBV5-4 TGTGCCAGCAGCTTCTCCGGGACTAGTAGGAACACCGGGGAGCTGTTTTTT CASSFSGTSRNTGELFF
16 TRBD1 - TRBJ2-1 TRBV9 TGTGCCAGCAGCGTAACACCGGGACAGGGGAGGAATGAGCAGTTCTTC CASSVTPGQGRNEQFF
15 TRBD1 - TRBJ1-5 TRBV28 TGTGCCAGCAGTTTAATCGCAGGGGGCGGTCAGCCCCAGCATTTT CASSLIAGGGQPQHF
16 TRBD1 - TRBJ2-5 TRBV7-9 TGTGCCAGCAGCGCGTCCGGGACAGGGATTTTTGAGACCCAGTACTTC CASSASGTGIFETQYF
14 TRBD2 - TRBJ2-7 TRBV19 TGTGCCAGTAGTATGGCGGGGGTTTACTACGAGCAGTACTTC CASSMAGVYYEQYF
17 - once TRBJ1-6 TRBV7-3 TGTGCCAGCAGCTTAATGGGAACAGGGTCCTATAATTCACCCCTCCACTTT CASSLMGTGSYNSPLHF
15 TRBD1 - TRBJ1-2 TRBV7-2 TGTGCCAGCAGCTCAGGCGGGACAGGGGGCTATGGCTACACCTTC CASSSGGTGGYGYTF
16 TRBD2 once TRBJ2-5 TRBV4-3 TGCGCCAGCAGCCAAGATCTGCTAGCGGGAGCGGAGACCCAGTACTTC CASSQDLLAGAETQYF
14 - - TRBJ1-6 TRBV6-4 TGTGCCAGCAGTGACTCCCCCCGGGATTCACCCCTCCACTTT CASSDSPRDSPLHF
14 - - TRBJ1-5 TRBV30 TGTGCCTGGTCCCGGGACAATAGCAATCAGCCCCAGCATTTT CAWSRDNSNQPQHF
16 - once TRBJ2-1 TRBV28 TGTGCCAGCAGTTCGGTAAATTCGGTCGAGGCTCGTACACAGTTCTTC CASSSVNSVEARTQFF
16 - - TRBJ1-6 TRBV11-2 TGTGCCAGCAGCTTAGATCTGCGACAAATAGGATCACCCCTCCACTTT CASSLDLRQIGSPLHF
12 - few TRBJ2-1 TRBV19 TGTGCCAGTAGTATAAGCCACAATGAGCAGTTCTTC CASSISHNEQFF
16 TRBD2 - TRBJ2-1 TRBV29-1 TGCAGCGTCATCCCAGCGGGAGGGCCTCAGGCCGATGAGCAGTTCTTC CSVIPAGGPQADEQFF
14 TRBD2 - TRBJ2-1 TRBV13 TGTGCCAGCAGCTACCGATTCGGGACTAGCGAGCAGTTCTTC CASSYRFGTSEQFF
15 TRBD2 - TRBJ2-1 TRBV25-1 TGTGCCAGCAGGGATAGCGGGGTTACCTACAATGAGCAGTTCTTC CASRDSGVTYNEQFF
16 TRBD1 - TRBJ1-5 TRBV18 TGTGCCAGCTCACCCCGGGACAGGGGTTGGAATCAGCCCCAGCATTTT CASSPRDRGWNQPQHF
15 - - TRBJ2-2 TRBV4-2 TGTGCCAGCAGCCAAGTAGCCGGGGGCACCGGGGAGCTGTTTTTT CASSQVAGGTGELFF
15 TRBD2 - TRBJ2-7 TRBV5-4 TGTGCCACCGCCTTTCGGAGCGGGGCTACCTACGAGCAGTACTTC CATAFRSGATYEQYF
14 TRBD1 - TRBJ2-7 TRBV29-1 TGCAGCGTTGAGGGGACAGGGAGGACCAGCGAGCAGTACTTC CSVEGTGRTSEQYF
18 - - TRBJ2-1 TRBV27 TGTGCCAGCAGTAAACAAACGATCAGGGGTCGTATGGGCAATGAGCAGTTCTTC CASSKQTIRGRMGNEQFF
13 - - TRBJ2-7 TRBV7-9 TGTTTTAGCAAGCAGAAGACGGCATACGAGCAGTACTTC CFSKQKTAYEQYF
15 TRBD2 few TRBJ2-7 TRBV7-9 TGTGCCAGCAGCTGGGATAGCGGGAGGGCCTACGAGCAGTACTTC CASSWDSGRAYEQYF
14 TRBD1 few TRBJ2-7 TRBV9 TGTGCCAGCAGCGGGGGACAGGGTCACTACGAGCAGTACTTC CASSGGQGHYEQYF
11 TRBD1 - TRBJ1-2 TRBV28 TGTGCCAGCAGCACAGGGGTTGGCTACACCTTC CASSTGVGYTF
13 - - TRBJ2-1 TRBV28 TGTGCCAGCCGCACAGGTTACTACAATGAGCAGTTCTTC CASRTGYYNEQFF
14 - - TRBJ1-5 TRBV5-6 TGTGCCAGCAGCCTTGGGGCAGGGAATCAGCCCCAGCATTTT CASSLGAGNQPQHF
13 - - TRBJ1-1 TRBV28 TGTGCCAGCAGTTTAGGAGGGTGGACTGAAGCTTTCTTT CASSLGGWTEAFF
14 TRBD1 - TRBJ2-7 TRBV6-6 TGTGCCAGCAGTCGACAGGGCAGTGGGTACGAGCAGTACTTC CASSRQGSGYEQYF
16 TRBD1 - TRBJ2-7 TRBV5-4 TGTGCCAGCAGCCCCCACAGCGGGACAGGGGCCTACGAGCAGTACTTC CASSPHSGTGAYEQYF
15 TRBD1 - TRBJ1-6 TRBV7-9 TGTGCCAGCAGCGCCTGGGACAGGGCGGTATCACCCCTCCACTTT CASSAWDRAVSPLHF